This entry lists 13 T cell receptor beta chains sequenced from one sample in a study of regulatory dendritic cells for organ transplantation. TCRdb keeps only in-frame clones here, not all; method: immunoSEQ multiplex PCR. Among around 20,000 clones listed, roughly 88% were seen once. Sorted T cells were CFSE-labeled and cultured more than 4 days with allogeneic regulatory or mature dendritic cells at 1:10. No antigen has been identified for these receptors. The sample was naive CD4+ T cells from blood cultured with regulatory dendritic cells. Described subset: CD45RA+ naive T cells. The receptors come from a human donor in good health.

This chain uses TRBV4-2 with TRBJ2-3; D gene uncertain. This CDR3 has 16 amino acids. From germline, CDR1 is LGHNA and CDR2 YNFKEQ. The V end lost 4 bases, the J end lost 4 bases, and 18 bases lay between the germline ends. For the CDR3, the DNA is TGTGCCAGCAGCCCCGACCGGTGGGGTGGTGCAGATACGCAGTATTTT. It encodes CASSPDRWGGADTQYF.

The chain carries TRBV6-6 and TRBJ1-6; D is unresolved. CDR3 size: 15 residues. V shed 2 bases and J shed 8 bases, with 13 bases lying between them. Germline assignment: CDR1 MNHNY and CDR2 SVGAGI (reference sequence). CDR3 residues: CASSYDTIVHSPLHF. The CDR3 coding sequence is TGTGCCAGCAGTTACGACACCATAGTCCATTCACCCCTCCACTTT.

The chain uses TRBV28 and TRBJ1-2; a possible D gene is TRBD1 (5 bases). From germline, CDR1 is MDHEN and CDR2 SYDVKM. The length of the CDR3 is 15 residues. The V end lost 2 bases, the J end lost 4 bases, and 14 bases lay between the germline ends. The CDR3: CASSLPTAILYGYTF. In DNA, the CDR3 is TGTGCCAGCAGTTTACCGACAGCGATACTCTATGGCTACACCTTC.

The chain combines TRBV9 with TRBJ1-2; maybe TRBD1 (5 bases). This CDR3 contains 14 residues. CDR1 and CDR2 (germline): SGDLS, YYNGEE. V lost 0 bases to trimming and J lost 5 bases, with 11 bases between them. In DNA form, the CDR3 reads TGTGCCAGCAGCGTAGAGGAGGGGCAGTATGGCTACACCTTC. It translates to CASSVEEGQYGYTF. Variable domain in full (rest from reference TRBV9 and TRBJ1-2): DSGVTQTPKHLITATGQRVTLRCSPRSGDLSVYWYQQSLDQGLQFLIQYYNGEERAKGNILERFSAQQFPDLHSELNLSSLELGDSALYFCASSVEEGQYGYTFGSGTRLTVV.

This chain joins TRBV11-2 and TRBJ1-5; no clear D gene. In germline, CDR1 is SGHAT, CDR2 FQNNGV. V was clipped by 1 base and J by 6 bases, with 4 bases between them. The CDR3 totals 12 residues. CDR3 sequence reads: CASSLVGQPQHF. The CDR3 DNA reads TGTGCCAGCAGCTTAGTAGGTCAGCCCCAGCATTTT.

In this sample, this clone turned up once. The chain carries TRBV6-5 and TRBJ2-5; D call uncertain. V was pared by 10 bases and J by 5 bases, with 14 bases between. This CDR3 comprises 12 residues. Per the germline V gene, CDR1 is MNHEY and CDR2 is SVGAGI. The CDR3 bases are TGTGCCACCATGGGAACCCAGGAGACCCAGTACTTC. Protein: CATMGTQETQYF.

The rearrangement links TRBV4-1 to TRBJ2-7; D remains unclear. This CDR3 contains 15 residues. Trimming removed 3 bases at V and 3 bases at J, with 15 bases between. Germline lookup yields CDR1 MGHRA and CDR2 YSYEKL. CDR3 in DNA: TGCGCCAGCAGCCAGCCCTCGTCGGGCAGCTACGAGCAGTACTTC. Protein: CASSQPSSGSYEQYF.

CDR3 nucleotides: TGCGCCAGCAGCGGGTCAGCGGGCTTCACAGATACGCAGTATTTT. This translates into CASSGSAGFTDTQYF. This chain joins TRBV5-1 and TRBJ2-3; D perhaps matches TRBD2 (6 bases). Germline V lookup: CDR1 SGHRS, CDR2 YFSETQ. V was shortened by 4 bases and J by 2 bases, with 14 bases between the two germline ends. The CDR3 covers 15 residues.

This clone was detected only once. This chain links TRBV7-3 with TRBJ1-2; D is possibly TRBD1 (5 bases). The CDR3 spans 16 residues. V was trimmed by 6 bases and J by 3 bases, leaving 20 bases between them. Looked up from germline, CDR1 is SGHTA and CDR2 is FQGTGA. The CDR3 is CASRFHGGYKDYGYTF. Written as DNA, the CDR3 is TGTGCCAGCAGGTTCCACGGGGGTTACAAGGACTATGGCTACACCTTC.

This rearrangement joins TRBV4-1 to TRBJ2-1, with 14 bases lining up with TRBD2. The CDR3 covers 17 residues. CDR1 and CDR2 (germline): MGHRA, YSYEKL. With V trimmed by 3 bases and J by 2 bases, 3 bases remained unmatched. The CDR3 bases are TGCGCCAGCAGCCAGGGACTAGCGGGGGAGACCTACAATGAGCAGTTCTTC. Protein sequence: CASSQGLAGETYNEQFF.

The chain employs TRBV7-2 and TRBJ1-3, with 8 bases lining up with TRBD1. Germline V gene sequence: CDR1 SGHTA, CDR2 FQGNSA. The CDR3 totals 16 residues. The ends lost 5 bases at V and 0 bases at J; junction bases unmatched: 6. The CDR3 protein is CASSPGQANSGNTIYF. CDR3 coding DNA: TGTGCCAGCAGCCCGGGACAGGCGAACTCTGGAAACACCATATATTTT. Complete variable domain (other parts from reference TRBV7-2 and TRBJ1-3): GAGVSQSPSNKVTEKGKDVELRCDPISGHTALYWYRQSLGQGLEFLIYFQGNSAPDKSGLPSDRFSAERTGGSVSTLTIQRTQQEDSAVYLCASSPGQANSGNTIYFGEGSWLTVV.

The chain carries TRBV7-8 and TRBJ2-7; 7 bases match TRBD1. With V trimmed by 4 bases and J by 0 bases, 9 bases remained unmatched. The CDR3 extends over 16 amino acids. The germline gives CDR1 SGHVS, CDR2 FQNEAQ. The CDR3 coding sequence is TGTGCCAGCAGCTCAAGGACAGGTGCGAGCTCCTACGAGCAGTACTTC. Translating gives CASSSRTGASSYEQYF.

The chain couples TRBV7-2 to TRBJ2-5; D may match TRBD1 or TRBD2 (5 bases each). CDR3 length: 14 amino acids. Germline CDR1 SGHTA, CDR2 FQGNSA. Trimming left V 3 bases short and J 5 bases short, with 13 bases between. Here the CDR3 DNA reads TGTGCCAGCAGCTTCGTGGGGGACGGCGAGACCCAGTACTTC. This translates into CASSFVGDGETQYF.